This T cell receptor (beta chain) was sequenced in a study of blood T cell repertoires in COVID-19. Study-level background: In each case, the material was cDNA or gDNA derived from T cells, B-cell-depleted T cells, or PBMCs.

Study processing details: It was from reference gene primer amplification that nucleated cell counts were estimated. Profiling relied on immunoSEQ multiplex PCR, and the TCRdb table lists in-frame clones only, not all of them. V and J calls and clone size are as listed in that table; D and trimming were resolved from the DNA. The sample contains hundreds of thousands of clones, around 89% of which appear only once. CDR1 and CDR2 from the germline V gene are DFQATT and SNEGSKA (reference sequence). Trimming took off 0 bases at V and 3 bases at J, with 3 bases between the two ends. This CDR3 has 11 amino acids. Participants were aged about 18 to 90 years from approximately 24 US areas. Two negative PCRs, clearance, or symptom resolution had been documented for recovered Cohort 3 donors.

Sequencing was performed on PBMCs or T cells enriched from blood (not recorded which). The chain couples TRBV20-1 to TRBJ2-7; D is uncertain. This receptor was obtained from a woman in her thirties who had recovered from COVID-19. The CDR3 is CSARDGYEQYF. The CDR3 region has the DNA TGCAGTGCTAGAGACGGCTACGAGCAGTACTTC.